The 20 T cell receptor beta chains below were found in one sample sequenced in a study of regulatory T cells in long-lasting Graves disease. Construction of TCR beta libraries relied on iRepertoire HTBI primers and on Arm-PCR targeting CDR3 regions. TCRdb reanalysed the multiplex PCR reads using MiXCR and keeps one entry per CDR3 protein. The sample shows 390,000 or so distinct CDR3 sequences, 12% of them seen only once. Time point defined: newly diagnosed GD, antithyroid drugs for less than 3 months. Isolated PBMC RNA provided the starting material for the TCR library. This same sample was also taken into another study, of T cells in Graves' hyperthyroidism and ophthalmopathy.

The sample in question was peripheral blood mononuclear cells (PBMCs), obtained at new diagnosis, from a patient treated with antithyroid drugs. These receptors were taken from a young woman with Graves disease.

This clonotype was detected ten times or more. The rearrangement joins TRBV7-2 to TRBJ2-5; 9 bases line up with TRBD2. The V gene end was trimmed by 5 bases and the J gene end by 5 bases; junction bases not matched to a gene: 9. Germline loops: CDR1 SGHTA, CDR2 FQGNSA. The CDR3 has 15 residues. The CDR3 nucleotides are TGTGCCAGCAGCCTAAGACTAGCGGTTCGGGAGACCCAGTACTTC. Encoded protein: CASSLRLAVRETQYF. The complete variable domain, with remaining parts taken from reference TRBV7-2 and TRBJ2-5, reads GAGVSQSPSNKVTEKGKDVELRCDPISGHTALYWYRQSLGQGLEFLIYFQGNSAPDKSGLPSDRFSAERTGGSVSTLTIQRTQQEDSAVYLCASSLRLAVRETQYFGPGTRLLVL.

This clonotype was seen repeatedly, ten times or more. J is TRBJ2-1 and V is TRBV28; D is perhaps TRBD1 (5 bases). Per germline, CDR1 MDHEN and CDR2 SYDVKM. V lost 7 bases and J lost 7, with 14 bases in between. CDR3 length equals 13 residues. This chain's CDR3 is CASIPKGWNEQFF. The CDR3 nucleotides read TGTGCCAGCATCCCCAAGGGGTGGAATGAGCAGTTCTTC.

This clonotype showed up many times. The rearrangement uses TRBV5-5 and TRBJ1-2; D remains ambiguous. CDR1 SGHKS and CDR2 YYEKEE come from the germline V gene (reference sequence). The CDR3 sequence is 11 residues long. V was trimmed by 2 bases and J by 8 bases, leaving 7 bases between them. The CDR3: CASSLRGGYTF. The CDR3 nucleotides read TGTGCCAGCAGCTTACGCGGCGGCTACACCTTC. The variable domain in full, with the rest retrieved from reference TRBV5-5 and TRBJ1-2, is DAGVTQSPTHLIKTRGQQVTLRCSPISGHKSVSWYQQVLGQGPQFIFQYYEKEERGRGNFPDRFSARQFPNYSSELNVNALLLGDSALYLCASSLRGGYTFGSGTRLTVV.

In its sample, this clonotype was seen a few times. This sequence joins TRBV9 and TRBJ2-2, with D perhaps matching TRBD1 (6 bases). From germline, CDR1 is SGDLS and CDR2 YYNGEE. The CDR3 spans 16 residues. Trimming pared 0 bases from V and 3 bases from J, leaving 12 bases between. The CDR3 coding sequence is TGTGCCAGCAGCGTAGGAGGGGGAGTCGACACCGGGGAGCTGTTTTTT. It is translated as CASSVGGGVDTGELFF.

This clonotype appeared many times. The genes are TRBV12-3 or TRBV12-4 and TRBJ2-2, with D perhaps matching TRBD2 (5 bases). CDR3 length equals 12 residues. V shed 8 bases and J shed 7 bases, with 11 bases lying between them. This CDR3 is CASSRDFGELFF. CDR3 DNA: TGTGCCAGCTCGAGGGATTTCGGGGAGCTGTTTTTT.

This clonotype was seen ten or more times. This chain uses TRBV20-1 with TRBJ1-1; a weak D match, TRBD1 (5 bases). The germline gives CDR1 DFQATT, CDR2 SNEGSKA (reference sequence). Between the trimmed V and J ends, which lost 6 bases and 11 bases, there was a span of 25 bases. This CDR3 is 14 amino acids long. The CDR3: CSASRDVPEDSAFF. Here the CDR3 DNA reads TGCAGTGCAAGCCGGGACGTCCCCGAGGATTCGGCTTTCTTT.

In this sample, this clonotype turned up many times. The chain employs TRBV12-3 or TRBV12-4 and TRBJ1-5; D remains ambiguous. CDR3 size: 14 residues. Trimming pared 5 bases from V and 10 bases from J, leaving 18 bases between. CDR3 sequence: CASSGISGYRPQHF. Here the CDR3 DNA reads TGTGCCAGCAGTGGGATTTCGGGTTACAGACCCCAGCATTTT.

This clonotype was seen more than once but under ten times. The genes are TRBV28 and TRBJ2-5; TRBD1 or TRBD2 may be the D gene (5 bases each). V dropped 1 base and J dropped 5 bases, with 11 bases sitting between them. Germline V gene lookup returns CDR1 MDHEN and CDR2 SYDVKM. The CDR3 has 14 residues. The DNA of the CDR3 is TGTGCCAGCAGTTTATCCCAGGGACCGGAGACCCAGTACTTC. Translated, it gives CASSLSQGPETQYF.

This clonotype was observed at least ten times. This chain connects TRBV6-5 to TRBJ1-2; possible D gene TRBD1, 6 bases. In germline, CDR1 is MNHEY, CDR2 SVGAGI. The CDR3 loop spans 11 amino acids. With 4 bases removed from V and 7 bases from J, the gap between germline ends came to 7 bases. The CDR3 nucleotides read TGTGCCAGCAGTTCAGGGGTTGGCTACACCTTC. Translation gives CASSSGVGYTF.

This clonotype was detected many times. This CDR3 is CASSLGAAYGYTF. The CDR3 DNA sequence: TGTGCCAGCAGCTTAGGAGCCGCCTATGGCTACACCTTC. The V and J genes are TRBV7-2 and TRBJ1-2, with D unresolved. V lost 1 base, J lost 4 bases, and 7 bases lay in between. The CDR3 totals 13 residues. Germline CDR1 SGHTA, CDR2 FQGNSA.

This clonotype appeared a few times. The chain uses TRBV4-1 and TRBJ1-1; possibly TRBD1 for D (5 bases). CDR1 MGHRA and CDR2 YSYEKL come from the germline V gene. V was cut by 1 base and J by 2 bases, with 29 bases left in between. The CDR3 length is 21 residues. The CDR3 nucleotides are TGCGCCAGCAGCCAAGGGTTATCGCTCTATTTCGGGGGACGGAAAAACACTGAAGCTTTCTTT. As protein: CASSQGLSLYFGGRKNTEAFF.

A few counts support this clonotype. J is TRBJ2-2 and V is TRBV4-3; 10 positions match TRBD2. This CDR3 has 17 residues. CDR1 and CDR2 from the germline V gene are LGHNA and YSLEER. J lost 5 bases, V lost 0 bases, and 6 bases had no gene match. CDR3: CASSQDQLAGMTGELFF. The CDR3 region has the DNA TGCGCCAGCAGCCAAGATCAACTAGCGGGGATGACCGGGGAGCTGTTTTTT.

CDR3 sequence: CSARRDHYNSPLHF. The CDR3 DNA reads TGCAGTGCTAGACGGGACCATTATAATTCACCCCTCCACTTT. The rearrangement uses TRBV20-1 and TRBJ1-6, with D possibly TRBD1 on 5 matching bases. The ends were cut back, 2 bases at V and 4 bases at J, with 9 bases in the middle. CDR3 length: 14 amino acids. Looked up from germline, CDR1 is DFQATT and CDR2 is SNEGSKA (reference sequence).

This clonotype was observed at least ten times. The rearrangement links TRBV6-5 to TRBJ1-2; 9 bases are shared with TRBD1. Germline CDR1 and CDR2: MNHEY and SVGAGI. The CDR3 is 20 amino acids. Trimming at V came to 2 bases and at J to 6 bases, leaving 22 bases not matched to a gene. CDR3 in amino acids: CASSYVLTPRIDRGMDGYTF. The CDR3 region has the DNA TGTGCCAGCAGTTACGTCCTCACACCCCGAATTGACAGGGGGATGGATGGCTACACCTTC.

There are many counts of this clonotype. V usage is TRBV28 and J usage is TRBJ2-1; possibly TRBD1 for D (7 bases). The length of the CDR3 is 13 residues. Germline values: CDR1 MDHEN, CDR2 SYDVKM. Trimming shortened V by 7 bases and J by 6 bases, and 13 bases separated the two germline ends. The CDR3 reads CASTQGGLNEQFF. For the CDR3, the DNA is TGTGCCAGCACCCAGGGGGGCCTCAATGAGCAGTTCTTC.

This clonotype was observed a handful of times. The junction differs from germline at one of its ends, possibly a read error. The chain joins TRBV27 to TRBJ2-1, with 10 bases matching TRBD2. Germline CDR1 and CDR2: MNHEY and SMNVEV (reference sequence). The CDR3 is 17 amino acids. The CDR3 loop reads CACSFGLAGVRDNEQFF. CDR3 nucleotide sequence: TGTGCCTGCAGTTTTGGGCTAGCGGGAGTTAGGGACAATGAGCAGTTCTTC.

As concerns this clonotype: One end of the junction varies from germline; a read error may be responsible. The chain has TRBV7-9 and TRBJ2-1, with 9 bases matching TRBD2. Germline CDR1 is SEHNR and CDR2 is FQNEAQ (reference sequence). The CDR3 length is 12 residues. CDR3 nucleotides: TGTGCCGGCGCGGCGGGAGGGCCCTGGCAGCTCTTC. This gives the protein CAGAAGGPWQLF.

This clonotype was observed many times. This chain links TRBV12-3 or TRBV12-4 with TRBJ1-1, with TRBD1 matching over 10 bases. V lost 4 bases to trimming and J lost 4 bases; unmatched junction nucleotides: 9. This CDR3 is 16 amino acids long. For the CDR3, the DNA is TGTGCCAGCAGTTGGGGACAGGGGCGACCAGGCACTGAAGCTTTCTTT. This codes for CASSWGQGRPGTEAFF.

V and J are TRBV6-1 and TRBJ1-1; unclear D gene. V lost 4 bases and J 4 bases, leaving 10 bases between the germline ends. CDR1 and CDR2 (germline): MNHNS, SASEGT. The CDR3 extends over 13 amino acids. The CDR3 nucleotides read TGTGCCAGCAGTGGGACGGGGAGCACTGAAGCTTTCTTT. Encoded protein: CASSGTGSTEAFF.

This clonotype appeared many times. The J gene is TRBJ2-3, the V gene TRBV10-3; 11 bases line up with TRBD2. Germline V gives CDR1 ENHRY, CDR2 SYGVKD. Germline trimming cut 6 bases from V and 0 bases from J; bases unmatched to any gene: 2. This CDR3 has 15 amino acids. This CDR3 reads CAIRRTSGSTDTQYF. CDR3 DNA sequence: TGTGCCATCAGGAGGACTAGCGGGAGCACAGATACGCAGTATTTT.